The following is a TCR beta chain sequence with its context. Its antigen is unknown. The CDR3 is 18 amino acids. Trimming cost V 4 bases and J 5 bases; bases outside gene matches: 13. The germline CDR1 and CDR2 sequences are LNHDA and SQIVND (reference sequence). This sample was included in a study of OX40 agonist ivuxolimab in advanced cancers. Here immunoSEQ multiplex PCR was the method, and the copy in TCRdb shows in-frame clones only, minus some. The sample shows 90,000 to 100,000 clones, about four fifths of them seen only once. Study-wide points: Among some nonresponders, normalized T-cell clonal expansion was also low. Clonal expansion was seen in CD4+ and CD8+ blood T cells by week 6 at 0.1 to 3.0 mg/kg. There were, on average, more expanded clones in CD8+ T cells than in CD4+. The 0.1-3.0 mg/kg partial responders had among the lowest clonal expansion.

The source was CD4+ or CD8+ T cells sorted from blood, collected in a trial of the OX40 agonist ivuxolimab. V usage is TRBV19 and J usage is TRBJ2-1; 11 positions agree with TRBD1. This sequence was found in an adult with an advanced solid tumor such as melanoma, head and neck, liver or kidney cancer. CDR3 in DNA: TGTGCCAGTAGTACGACACACCGGGACAGGGGGGTCCACAATGAGCAGTTCTTC. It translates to CASSTTHRDRGVHNEQFF.